A single TCR beta chain is shown here with its context. Its cognate antigen is unknown. Assay used: immunoSEQ multiplex PCR; TCRdb lists only in-frame clones, some missing. Of over 55,000 clones in the sample, around 90% are singletons; the top ten hold 1.5% to 2%. The source of the sample is a study of OX40 agonist ivuxolimab in advanced cancers. Study overall: At doses from 0.01 to 10 mg/kg, patients were given intravenous ivuxolimab every 2 weeks.

The CDR3 runs to 15 residues. Germline V lookup: CDR1 WSHSY, CDR2 SAAADI. V lost 6 bases to trimming and J lost 9 bases, with 23 bases between them. Study-wide points: In the 0.1-3.0 mg/kg groups, partial responders showed among the lowest expansion. The study found that CD8+ T cells averaged more expanded clones than CD4+.

The material sequenced was CD4+ or CD8+ T cells sorted from blood, taken in a trial of the OX40 agonist ivuxolimab. The source is an adult with an advanced solid tumor such as melanoma, head and neck, liver or kidney cancer. The chain couples TRBV10-2 to TRBJ1-1, with no clear D. CDR3 coding DNA: TGCGCCAGCAGCCCCTTGGGCAGCCAAAATACTCAAGCTTTCTTT. Translation gives CASSPLGSQNTQAFF.